This T cell receptor beta chain comes out of a study of patients and donors after allogeneic stem cell transplantation. TCRdb ran MiXCR on the RT-PCR reads and lists one entry per CDR3 protein. The sample lists approximately 200,000 distinct CDR3 sequences, approximately 41% seen once, with 33% in the top ten. The V gene lost 2 bases and the J gene lost 0 bases, with 6 bases spanning the gap. This CDR3 is built from 14 residues. Germline V gives CDR1 SGHRS, CDR2 YFSETQ. Sequencing was carried out using blood, either unsorted or a sorted T cell fraction (not recorded which). The chain employs TRBV5-1 and TRBJ2-1; no firm D call. This clonotype was obtained from a human donor who was either an allogeneic HSCT recipient or a stem cell or donor lymphocyte infusion donor (not recorded which). It is not recorded whose cells these are; they may come from a transplant donor. CDR3 sequence reads: CASSFGHSYNEQFF. In nucleotides, the CDR3 is TGCGCCAGCAGCTTTGGCCACTCCTACAATGAGCAGTTCTTC.